One sample yielded the 5 T cell receptor beta chains listed below, sequenced in a study of sequential checkpoint blockade in melanoma. The treatment was: randomized to nivolumab then ipilimumab (arm A) or the reverse (arm B). Sequencing was performed with immunoSEQ multiplex PCR; in TCRdb, only in-frame clones are kept and a portion is missing. The sample lists tens of thousands of clones; approximately 90% were seen once. The material was CD8+ T cells sorted from blood (inferred from file names), obtained from a patient given nivolumab and ipilimumab in sequence. These receptors were taken from a human donor with melanoma.

The gene calls are TRBV19 and TRBJ2-1; D unresolved. The CDR3 extends over 14 amino acids. Trimming pared 1 base from V and 5 bases from J, leaving 9 bases between. Germline CDR1 LNHDA, CDR2 SQIVND (reference sequence). For the CDR3, the DNA is TGTGCCAGTAGTATAGGGGCCTCGGACAATGAGCAGTTCTTC. Amino acids: CASSIGASDNEQFF.

This CDR3 reads CASSLVRDAYEQYF. The CDR3, as DNA: TGTGCCAGCAGCTTAGTCAGGGATGCCTACGAGCAGTACTTC. The V gene is TRBV11-2, the J gene TRBJ2-7; D is possibly TRBD1 (5 bases). Looked up from germline, CDR1 is SGHAT and CDR2 is FQNNGV. The CDR3 has 14 amino acids. V was trimmed by 1 base and J by 2 bases, leaving 9 bases between them.

J is TRBJ2-7 and V is TRBV9, with 7 positions matching TRBD2. The length of the CDR3 is 16 residues. J gave up 3 bases and V 0 bases, and 9 bases lay outside the gene matches. Germline values: CDR1 SGDLS, CDR2 YYNGEE. The CDR3 sequence is CASSVDSASGIYEQYF. The CDR3 DNA reads as TGTGCCAGCAGCGTAGATTCGGCTAGCGGAATCTACGAGCAGTACTTC.

The V and J genes are TRBV19 and TRBJ2-1, with D possibly TRBD2 on 6 matching bases. The CDR3 totals 13 residues. V lost 4 bases and J 2 bases, leaving 6 bases between the germline ends. Germline V gene data show CDR1 as LNHDA and CDR2 as SQIVND (reference sequence). CDR3 DNA sequence: TGTGCCAGTAGTACTAGCGCCTACAATGAGCAGTTCTTC. Its translation is CASSTSAYNEQFF.

The gene calls are TRBV6-5 and TRBJ2-5; a weak D match, TRBD2 (6 bases). The germline V gene has CDR1 MNHEY and CDR2 SVGAGI. This CDR3 spans 11 amino acids. V gave up 7 bases and J gave up 5 bases, with 8 bases separating them. The CDR3 DNA is TGTGCCAGCATGGAGGGGGAGACCCAGTACTTC. Translation gives CASMEGETQYF.